The entry below gives a single TCR beta chain sequence along with its context. Its antigen is as yet unknown. This record belongs to a study of cytomegalovirus exposure and HLA in healthy donors. Findings and limits, study-wide: The study recorded 150 to 200 TCR beta chains that were cytomegalovirus-associated.

J lost 5 bases, V lost 3 bases, and 16 bases had no gene match. The V gene's germline CDR1 is SGDLS and CDR2 YYNGEE. The CDR3 is 17 amino acids. The PCR used 60 Vbeta and 13 Jbeta primers. This table comes from immunoSEQ multiplex PCR, and its TCRdb copy is limited to in-frame clones, with some not included. The table includes 200,000 to 250,000 clones, 70% to 90% detected once. The TCR originated in a human donor in good health. V is TRBV9 and J is TRBJ2-5, with 7 bases lining up with TRBD1. Sequenced sample: PBMCs. CDR3 amino acids: CASSATGTATPRETQYF. DNA for the CDR3: TGTGCCAGCAGCGCTACCGGGACAGCCACTCCCCGGGAGACCCAGTACTTC.